What follows are 19 T cell receptor beta chains derived from one specimen sequenced in a study of blood T cells in healthy people across ages. A second PCR of 7 to 11 cycles used a sample-barcoded 5' primer and a J-beta primer mix. TCRdb called the 5' RACE reads again in MiXCR, with one record for every CDR3 protein. The sample shows more than 700,000 distinct CDR3 sequences, about half of them seen only once. The material sequenced was blood. The receptors shown here come from a man older than 75 in good health.

The CDR3 region is CASSLTTTNYGYTF. Written as DNA, the CDR3 is TGTGCCAGCAGCCTGACGACTACTAACTATGGCTACACCTTC. The genes are TRBV7-9 and TRBJ1-2, with no clear D. Germline V lookup: CDR1 SEHNR, CDR2 FQNEAQ (reference sequence). This CDR3 contains 14 residues. Trimming took off 5 bases at V and 0 bases at J, with 10 bases between the two ends.

This clonotype was counted between two and nine times. This rearrangement joins TRBV20-1 to TRBJ2-1; perhaps TRBD2 as D (5 bases). Trimming took 1 base from V and 9 from J, leaving 10 bases between them. From germline, CDR1 is DFQATT and CDR2 SNEGSKA (reference sequence). The CDR3 totals 12 residues. The CDR3 nucleotides read TGCAGTGCTAGAGGGGGAGTCTGTGAGCAGTTCTTC. Residues: CSARGGVCEQFF.

This clonotype was observed at least ten times. The J gene is TRBJ2-2, the V gene TRBV9; 8 nucleotides match TRBD2. Germline CDR1 and CDR2: SGDLS and YYNGEE. The CDR3 is 16 residues long. J was trimmed by 2 bases and V by 2 bases; bases with no gene match: 5. The CDR3 region is CASSVNREGNTGELFF. The CDR3, as DNA: TGTGCCAGCAGCGTTAACCGGGAGGGCAACACCGGGGAGCTGTTTTTT.

V usage is TRBV11-3 and J usage is TRBJ2-7, with D possibly matching TRBD2 (6 bases). This CDR3 comprises 14 residues. Looked up from germline, CDR1 is SGHNT and CDR2 is YENEEA. V was cut by 3 bases and J by 2 bases, with 11 bases left in between. The CDR3 region has the DNA TGTGCCAGCAGCTTGTTAGCGGTTGCCTACGAGCAGTACTTC. Protein: CASSLLAVAYEQYF.

A few counts support this clonotype. The J gene is TRBJ2-1, the V gene TRBV12-3 or TRBV12-4; D not resolved. The germline V and J ends were trimmed by 6 bases and 9 bases, with 18 bases remaining between them. The CDR3 has 14 residues. The CDR3 spells CASSGPTPASEQFF. In DNA form, the CDR3 reads TGTGCCAGCAGCGGCCCGACCCCGGCGTCTGAGCAGTTCTTC.

This clonotype came up a few times. The chain couples TRBV10-3 to TRBJ2-3; 8 positions agree with TRBD2. CDR3 length equals 14 residues. Germline lookup yields CDR1 ENHRY and CDR2 SYGVKD. Germline trimming cut 2 bases from V and 9 bases from J; bases unmatched to any gene: 7. The CDR3 sequence: CAISEKISGTTQYF. CDR3 bases: TGTGCCATCAGTGAGAAAATTAGCGGGACCACGCAGTATTTT.

The rearrangement uses TRBV7-2 and TRBJ1-4; D remains ambiguous. V was trimmed by 0 bases and J by 5 bases, leaving 10 bases between them. The CDR3 loop spans 15 amino acids. Germline V gene sequence: CDR1 SGHTA, CDR2 FQGNSA. Here the CDR3 reads CASSLALGFNEKLFF. The DNA of the CDR3 is TGTGCCAGCAGCTTAGCGCTAGGCTTCAATGAAAAACTGTTTTTT. The entire variable domain, with the rest obtained from reference TRBV7-2 and TRBJ1-4, is as follows: GAGVSQSPSNKVTEKGKDVELRCDPISGHTALYWYRQSLGQGLEFLIYFQGNSAPDKSGLPSDRFSAERTGGSVSTLTIQRTQQEDSAVYLCASSLALGFNEKLFFGSGTQLSVL.

In its sample, this clonotype was seen once. This could be a read error, since a much larger clone is one nucleotide away. The chain is built from TRBV29-1 and TRBJ2-1, with TRBD2 matching over 10 bases. Germline V gene lookup returns CDR1 SQVTM and CDR2 ANQGSEA. This CDR3 has 11 amino acids. Unmatched junction bases numbered 3, after V lost 4 bases and J lost 12 bases. CDR3 protein: CSVVSGRAQFF. As DNA, the CDR3 is TGCAGCGTTGTCAGCGGGAGGGCGCAGTTCTTC.

This sequence joins TRBV12-3 or TRBV12-4 and TRBJ2-3; D might be TRBD2 (6 bases). V gave up 2 bases and J gave up 4 bases, with 16 bases separating them. This CDR3 contains 16 residues. The CDR3 here is CASSLSGGMGADTQYF. The CDR3, as DNA: TGTGCCAGCAGTTTATCTGGCGGGATGGGCGCAGATACGCAGTATTTT.

The chain joins TRBV6-1 to TRBJ2-4; D possibly corresponds to TRBD1 (7 bases). The better agreement between TRBJ2-7 and the DNA end casts doubt on the J call. Germline V gene data show CDR1 as MNHNS and CDR2 as SASEGT. The CDR3 spans 14 residues. In nucleotides, the CDR3 is TGTGCCAGCAGTGAAGGGCCAGGGGGACTCGAGCAGTACTTC. Translated, it gives CASSEGPGGLEQYF.

This chain joins TRBV20-1 and TRBJ1-6, with 9 bases fitting TRBD1. Germline CDR1 DFQATT, CDR2 SNEGSKA (reference sequence). The ends lost 5 bases at V and 5 bases at J; junction bases unmatched: 7. The CDR3 runs to 15 residues. CDR3 amino acids: CSAFRTGEDNSPLHF. In nucleotides, the CDR3 is TGCAGTGCTTTCCGGACAGGGGAGGATAATTCACCCCTCCACTTT.

The chain carries TRBV7-2 and TRBJ2-2; possibly TRBD1 for D (6 bases). V lost 7 bases and J 5 bases, leaving 14 bases between the germline ends. There are 14 residues in the CDR3. CDR1 and CDR2 from the germline V gene are SGHTA and FQGNSA. CDR3 DNA sequence: TGTGCCAGCACTACAGGGAGCTATACCGGGGAGCTGTTTTTT. It codes for CASTTGSYTGELFF.

Only one count was recorded for this clonotype. The J gene is TRBJ2-1, the V gene TRBV11-2; D assignment may be TRBD1 or TRBD2 (6 bases each). CDR1 and CDR2 from the germline V gene are SGHAT and FQNNGV. Trimming pared 5 bases from V and 14 bases from J, leaving 19 bases between. The CDR3 is 13 residues long. The CDR3 loop reads CASSAGVVAAKFF. The CDR3 coding sequence is TGTGCCAGCAGCGCAGGGGTGGTAGCGGCAAAGTTCTTC.

The chain combines TRBV11-2 with TRBJ1-1; D is ambiguous. Germline CDR1 reads SGHAT; CDR2 reads FQNNGV. The CDR3 totals 13 residues. V lost 5 bases and J lost 1, with 8 bases in between. The CDR3 DNA is TGTGCCAGCAGCCTGGTAAAGAACACTGAAGCTTTCTTT. Translation gives CASSLVKNTEAFF.

This clonotype was detected a few times. Being one base from a much bigger clone, this may be a read error. The chain is built from TRBV9 and TRBJ2-1, with D perhaps TRBD1 (5 bases). The CDR3 covers 14 residues. Per germline, CDR1 SGDLS and CDR2 YYNGEE. The CDR3 region is CAGSVVFAGNEQFF. The DNA for the CDR3 is TGTGCCGGCAGCGTAGTATTCGCAGGGAATGAGCAGTTCTTC.

V is TRBV7-9 and J is TRBJ2-1; 9 bases are a match to TRBD2. The CDR3 spans 17 residues. Germline V gene data show CDR1 as SEHNR and CDR2 as FQNEAQ (reference sequence). V lost 5 bases to trimming and J lost 0 bases; unmatched junction nucleotides: 8. In DNA, the CDR3 is TGTGCCAGCAGCCAGACCCTTAGCGGGAGCTCCTACAATGAGCAGTTCTTC. Translation gives CASSQTLSGSSYNEQFF.

This chain joins TRBV4-2 and TRBJ2-1; 9 nucleotides agree with TRBD2. V dropped 4 bases and J dropped 7; count of bases not matched to a gene: 14. The CDR3 contains 17 residues. From germline, CDR1 is LGHNA and CDR2 YNFKEQ. The CDR3 sequence: CASSRLQGTSSLNEQFF. The CDR3 DNA follows: TGTGCCAGCAGCCGACTCCAAGGGACTAGCTCACTGAATGAGCAGTTCTTC.

The genes are TRBV3-1 and TRBJ2-7, with 9 bases identical to TRBD1. The assigned J gene may be wrong: the sequence end matches TRBJ2-5 better. CDR3 size: 15 residues. Germline values: CDR1 LGHDT, CDR2 YNNKEL (reference sequence). This CDR3 reads CASSAGTGSQETQYF. The CDR3 coding sequence is TGTGCCAGCAGCGCCGGGACAGGGAGCCAAGAGACCCAGTACTTC.

This clonotype was seen repeatedly, ten times or more. The chain recombines TRBV20-1 with TRBJ2-1; 7 bases match TRBD2. This CDR3 contains 17 residues. Germline CDR1 DFQATT, CDR2 SNEGSKA (reference sequence). The J segment lost 7 bases and the V segment lost 2 bases, leaving 17 bases of the junction unmatched. As DNA, the CDR3 is TGCAGTGCTAGAACCCCTCCGAGCGGGACCGGACGGAATGAGCAGTTCTTC. This sequence encodes CSARTPPSGTGRNEQFF.